These 2 T cell receptor beta chains were sequenced from one sample in a study of STAT3 mutations in large granular lymphocyte leukemia. Broader study findings: Every T-cell large granular lymphocyte leukemia patient had at least one immunodominant TCR beta clonotype.

The antigens for these receptors are not known. Libraries were prepared by immunoSEQ multiplex PCR; TCRdb keeps only in-frame clonotypes and omits some of them. The repertoire includes 1,500 to 2,000 clones, about 68% of them detected once, and approximately 80% sits in the top ten. Sequencing input: peripheral blood mononuclear cells. These receptors all stem from a man aged 60 to 69 with T-cell large granular lymphocyte leukemia. Some clones in this sample may be carry-over from other donors' samples.

The CDR3 coding sequence is TGTGCCAGCAGTCCCGGGTCGAGGAACACTGAAGCTTTCTTT. Translated, it gives CASSPGSRNTEAFF. The chain recombines TRBV28 with TRBJ1-1; no definite D call. Trimming removed 5 bases at V and 1 base at J, with 11 bases between. Per the germline V gene, CDR1 is MDHEN and CDR2 is SYDVKM. The CDR3 consists of 14 residues.

This chain uses TRBV30 with TRBJ1-2, with TRBD1 as a possible D gene (6 bases). Per the germline V gene, CDR1 is GTSNPN and CDR2 is SVGIG (reference sequence). There are 11 residues in the CDR3. Trimming stripped 8 bases from V and 6 bases from J, with 13 bases between. CDR3 residues: CARLKGDGYTF. The CDR3 DNA reads as TGTGCCCGCCTTAAGGGGGATGGCTACACCTTC. The full variable domain, rest sourced from reference TRBV30 and TRBJ1-2, is SQTIHQWPATLVQPVGSPLSLECTVEGTSNPNLYWYRQAAGRGLQLLFYSVGIGQISSEVPQNLSASRPQDRQFILSSKKLLLSDSGFYLCARLKGDGYTFGSGTRLTVV.